This T cell receptor beta chain is drawn from a study of a mutant IDH1 vaccine in newly diagnosed glioma. The study's findings and limits: Seemingly, pseudoprogression had no relation to changes in the top peripheral T cell clonotypes.

The sample's time point: week 23, last vaccination. With topical imiquimod, each dose of the vaccine consisted of 300 ug of mutant IDH1 20-mer peptide. Clones were sequenced by immunoSEQ multiplex PCR, and TCRdb holds only the in-frame ones, with some missing. The sample lists 25,000 to 35,000 clones; around 89% were seen once. Germline CDR1 and CDR2: MRHNA and SNTAGT. The J segment lost 4 bases and the V segment lost 6 bases, leaving 11 bases of the junction unmatched. This CDR3 is 15 amino acids long. Of note for this clone: Its antigen is currently unknown.

The chain employs TRBV6-4 and TRBJ1-2, with 7 positions matching TRBD1. The sequence came from a man in his forties with glioma. The specimen was PBMCs, collected from a glioma patient whose treatment included an IDH1 peptide vaccine. CDR3 DNA: TGTGCCAGCAGCCCAGACAGGGAGGTGGGCTATGGCTACACCTTC. Amino acid sequence: CASSPDREVGYGYTF.